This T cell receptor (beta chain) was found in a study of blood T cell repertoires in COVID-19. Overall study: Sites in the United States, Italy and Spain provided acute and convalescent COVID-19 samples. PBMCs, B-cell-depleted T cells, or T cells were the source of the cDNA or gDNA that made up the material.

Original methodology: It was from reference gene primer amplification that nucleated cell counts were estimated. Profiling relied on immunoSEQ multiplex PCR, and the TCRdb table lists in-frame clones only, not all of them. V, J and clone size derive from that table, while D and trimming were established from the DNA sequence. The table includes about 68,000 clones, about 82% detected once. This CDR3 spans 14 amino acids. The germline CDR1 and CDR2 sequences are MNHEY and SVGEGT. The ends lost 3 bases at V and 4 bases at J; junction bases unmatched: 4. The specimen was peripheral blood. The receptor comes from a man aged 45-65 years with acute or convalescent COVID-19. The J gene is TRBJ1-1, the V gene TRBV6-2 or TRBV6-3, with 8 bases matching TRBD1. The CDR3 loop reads CASSYRTGTTEAFF. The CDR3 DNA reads TGTGCCAGCAGTTATAGGACAGGGACCACTGAAGCTTTCTTT.